These 18 T cell receptor beta chains originate from one sample sequenced in a study of patients and donors after allogeneic stem cell transplantation. From the RT-PCR reads, TCRdb called clonotypes with MiXCR, one entry per CDR3 protein. The table lists a few hundred thousand distinct CDR3 sequences, 38% of them singletons, with 11% in the top ten. Sample: blood, either unsorted or a sorted T cell fraction (not recorded which). These receptors were collected from a human donor who was either an allogeneic HSCT recipient or a stem cell or donor lymphocyte infusion donor (not recorded which). It is not recorded whose cells these are; they may come from a transplant donor.

The chain links TRBV12-3 or TRBV12-4 to TRBJ2-2; possibly TRBD1 for D (6 bases). This CDR3 has 17 residues. Between the trimmed V and J ends, which lost 7 bases and 4 bases, there was a span of 22 bases. The CDR3 nucleotides read TGTGCCAGCACCCCCCGTCCAGGGGTCGAAGGCACCGGGGAGCTGTTTTTT. Protein sequence: CASTPRPGVEGTGELFF.

The chain couples TRBV6-6 to TRBJ2-3; the D gene is possibly TRBD1 (5 bases). Germline V gene sequence: CDR1 MNHNY, CDR2 SVGAGI (reference sequence). The CDR3 is made up of 16 amino acids. V lost 0 bases, J lost 0 bases, and 10 bases lay in between. The CDR3 DNA reads as TGTGCCAGCAGTTACTCGGGTCGACAGAGCACAGATACGCAGTATTTT. It encodes CASSYSGRQSTDTQYF.

The sample holds a few counts of this clonotype. The V call is TRBV15, the J call TRBJ1-2, with D unclear. Germline V CDR1 and CDR2: LNHNV, YYDKDF (reference sequence). The V gene lost 0 bases and the J gene lost 3 bases, with 8 bases spanning the gap. This CDR3 region has 14 residues. Written as DNA, the CDR3 is TGTGCCACCAGCAGAGACCGGGGTGACTATGGCTACACCTTC. It translates to CATSRDRGDYGYTF. The full variable domain, with the rest looked up from reference TRBV15 and TRBJ1-2, is DAMVIQNPRYQVTQFGKPVTLSCSQTLNHNVMYWYQQKSSQAPKLLFHYYDKDFNNEADTPDNFQSRRPNTSFCFLDIRSPGLGDTAMYLCATSRDRGDYGYTFGSGTRLTVV.

This clonotype was seen a few times. The chain carries TRBV5-5 and TRBJ1-6; D may be TRBD1 (5 bases). V shed 2 bases and J shed 9 bases, with 12 bases lying between them. Germline V CDR1 and CDR2: SGHKS, YYEKEE (reference sequence). CDR3 length: 14 residues. CDR3 nucleotide sequence: TGTGCCAGCAGCTTTGGGCAGGGCCCTTCACCCCTCCACTTT. Translation gives CASSFGQGPSPLHF. The whole variable domain, remainder taken from reference TRBV5-5 and TRBJ1-6, is DAGVTQSPTHLIKTRGQQVTLRCSPISGHKSVSWYQQVLGQGPQFIFQYYEKEERGRGNFPDRFSARQFPNYSSELNVNALLLGDSALYLCASSFGQGPSPLHFGNGTRLTVT.

The CDR3 nucleotides are TGTGCCAGCAGTTTATTAGGCCCGCCGAGTGATCAGCCCCAGCATTTT. Protein: CASSLLGPPSDQPQHF. The chain has TRBV12-3 or TRBV12-4 and TRBJ1-5; D unresolved. The V end was cut by 2 bases, the J end by 5 bases, with 16 bases between. CDR3 length: 16 amino acids.

The chain has TRBV4-1 and TRBJ2-7, with D uncertain. CDR1 and CDR2 from the germline V gene are MGHRA and YSYEKL. The CDR3 is made up of 14 amino acids. V lost 1 base and J lost 1, with 8 bases in between. The CDR3 nucleotides read TGCGCCAGCAGCCAAGTCGGTGGGTCCTACGAGCAGTACTTC. Translating gives CASSQVGGSYEQYF.

CDR3 sequence reads: CASSPRETQETQYF. CDR3 coding DNA: TGTGCCAGCTCACCAAGGGAGACGCAAGAGACCCAGTACTTC. This chain joins TRBV18 and TRBJ2-5; possibly TRBD2 for D (5 bases). The V gene's germline CDR1 is KGHSH and CDR2 LQKENI. The CDR3 spans 14 residues. Trimming stripped 2 bases from V and 2 bases from J, with 9 bases between.

This clonotype has at least ten counts. This chain connects TRBV12-3 or TRBV12-4 to TRBJ1-5; tentative D call: TRBD1 (6 bases). The CDR3 runs 20 residues. Trimming removed 2 bases at V and 0 bases at J, with 23 bases between. The CDR3 DNA is TGTGCCAGCAGTTTATGGGTAGGGGGATCTCGACCCTATAGCAATCAGCCCCAGCATTTT. Its protein is CASSLWVGGSRPYSNQPQHF.

The rearrangement joins TRBV7-7 to TRBJ1-5; D remains unclear. Germline CDR1 is SSHAT and CDR2 is FNYEAQ (reference sequence). The CDR3 loop spans 13 amino acids. Trimming cost V 5 bases and J 4 bases, with 9 bases left between them. In DNA, the CDR3 is TGTGCCAGCAGCATTTCCGAGAATCAGCCCCAGCATTTT. Translating gives CASSISENQPQHF.

The chain has TRBV20-1 and TRBJ1-4; no clear D gene. Trimming cost V 3 bases and J 10 bases, with 12 bases left between them. CDR3 length: 12 amino acids. Germline V lookup: CDR1 DFQATT, CDR2 SNEGSKA (reference sequence). This CDR3 is CSARQDRVKLFF. CDR3 in DNA: TGCAGTGCTAGGCAGGATAGAGTAAAACTGTTTTTT.

The V gene is TRBV7-2, the J gene TRBJ1-2; D uncertain. Trimming took 6 bases from V and 6 from J, leaving 23 bases between them. The germline V gene has CDR1 SGHTA and CDR2 FQGNSA. The CDR3 covers 16 residues. The CDR3: CASRHQTYINPNGYTF. The CDR3 DNA reads TGTGCCAGCAGGCACCAGACTTATATCAACCCGAATGGCTACACCTTC.

The chain uses TRBV18 and TRBJ2-7; maybe TRBD2 (6 bases). The V gene's germline CDR1 is KGHSH and CDR2 LQKENI. There are 12 residues in the CDR3. Trimming took off 2 bases at V and 5 bases at J, with 7 bases between the two ends. The CDR3 DNA sequence: TGTGCCAGCTCACCAAGCGGGCACGAGCAGTACTTC. This translates into CASSPSGHEQYF.

The genes are TRBV6-6 and TRBJ2-5; TRBD1 matches at 8 bases. CDR1 is MNHNY, CDR2 SVGAGI, per germline (reference sequence). The CDR3 consists of 13 residues. Germline trimming cut 4 bases from V and 7 bases from J; bases unmatched to any gene: 5. The CDR3 nucleotides are TGTGCCAGCAGTTTGACAGGGGAAGGGACCCAGTACTTC. Translating gives CASSLTGEGTQYF.

This clonotype was seen a handful of times. The V and J genes are TRBV6-1 and TRBJ1-3; a weak D match, TRBD1 (6 bases). Germline CDR1 and CDR2: MNHNS and SASEGT. Trimming stripped 8 bases from V and 0 bases from J, with 14 bases between. CDR3 length equals 15 residues. The DNA for the CDR3 is TGTGCCAGCCGAATTACGACAGGCTCTGGAAACACCATATATTTT. Encoded protein: CASRITTGSGNTIYF.

The CDR3 spells CASSRGTVSDTQYF. Here the CDR3 DNA reads TGTGCCAGCAGTAGGGGGACCGTGTCAGATACGCAGTATTTT. The chain is built from TRBV28 and TRBJ2-3; D is perhaps TRBD1 (6 bases). Germline V gives CDR1 MDHEN, CDR2 SYDVKM. Trimming shortened V by 5 bases and J by 4 bases, and 13 bases separated the two germline ends. The CDR3 is 14 amino acids.

V is TRBV5-1 and J is TRBJ1-4, with 10 bases that match TRBD1. J lost 2 bases, V lost 4 bases, and 5 bases had no gene match. CDR3 size: 16 residues. CDR1 and CDR2 (germline): SGHRS, YFSETQ. CDR3 sequence (DNA): TGCGCCAGCAGCCCCGGGACAGGGGTTACTAATGAAAAACTGTTTTTT. As protein: CASSPGTGVTNEKLFF.

This clonotype has more than one count but fewer than ten. The chain has TRBV11-2 and TRBJ2-1; 8 bases are a match to TRBD1. Germline trimming cut 2 bases from V and 2 bases from J; bases unmatched to any gene: 2. CDR1 and CDR2 from the germline V gene are SGHAT and FQNNGV. This CDR3 comprises 15 residues. The DNA for the CDR3 is TGTGCCAGCAGCTTAAAGGGACAGGCCTACAATGAGCAGTTCTTC. Translation gives CASSLKGQAYNEQFF.

V usage is TRBV5-1 and J usage is TRBJ2-5; the D gene is possibly TRBD1 (5 bases). Germline CDR1 SGHRS, CDR2 YFSETQ. The germline V and J ends were trimmed by 0 bases and 4 bases, with 7 bases remaining between them. The CDR3 loop spans 13 amino acids. The CDR3 DNA is TGCGCCAGCAGCTTGGGACAGTCAGAGACCCAGTACTTC. Amino acids: CASSLGQSETQYF.